Considering frequency, the clone carrying this T cell receptor (beta chain) is medium-sized (0.01 to 0.1%). A UMI-labeled 5' RACE approach was the method that produced the TCR beta libraries. From its re-call of the 5' RACE reads, TCRdb lists each CDR3 protein once, without DNA. The table lists about 5,100 distinct CDR3 sequences. The CDR3 totals 15 residues. The germline CDR1 and CDR2 sequences are SGHAT and FQNNGV. This sample is drawn from a study of human CD8 memory T cell subsets. The source material was CD8+ T cells from PBMCs. The chain recombines TRBV11-2 with TRBJ2-4; TCRdb picks TRBD1, but there is no DNA to check that call. The receptor was derived from a human donor in good health. CDR3 loop: CASSSLKTGLFIQYF.